This T cell receptor beta chain was observed in a study of cytomegalovirus exposure and HLA in healthy donors. Study background: Earlier results showed roughly 120 million unique TCR beta sequences derived from roughly 180 million T cells. Study outcomes and limitations: Association with HLA alleles at 0.05 false discovery rate was found for 16,951 TCR beta sequences in a later analysis. Sequence variants that were highly shared formed a cluster that was likely a sequencing artifact.

Primers: 60 Vbeta forward and 13 Jbeta reverse. Sequencing used immunoSEQ multiplex PCR; TCRdb keeps in-frame clones, though not all of them. Of roughly 230,000 clones listed, about 85% are singletons. On this clone: Its specificity is not known.

This CDR3 has 15 amino acids. Deletions cut 2 bases from V and 3 bases from J, with 14 bases between. CDR1 and CDR2 (germline): MNHEY, SVGAGI. Sampled while nominally healthy, donors likely had unrecorded immune exposures. The gene calls are TRBV6-5 and TRBJ2-7, with D perhaps matching TRBD2 (6 bases). This TCR derives from a girl aged 2-10 years in good health and CMV-seronegative. The sample taken for sequencing was PBMCs. DNA for the CDR3: TGTGCCAGCAGTTACATAGGGCGGGGCGGCTACGAGCAGTACTTC. Translation: CASSYIGRGGYEQYF.